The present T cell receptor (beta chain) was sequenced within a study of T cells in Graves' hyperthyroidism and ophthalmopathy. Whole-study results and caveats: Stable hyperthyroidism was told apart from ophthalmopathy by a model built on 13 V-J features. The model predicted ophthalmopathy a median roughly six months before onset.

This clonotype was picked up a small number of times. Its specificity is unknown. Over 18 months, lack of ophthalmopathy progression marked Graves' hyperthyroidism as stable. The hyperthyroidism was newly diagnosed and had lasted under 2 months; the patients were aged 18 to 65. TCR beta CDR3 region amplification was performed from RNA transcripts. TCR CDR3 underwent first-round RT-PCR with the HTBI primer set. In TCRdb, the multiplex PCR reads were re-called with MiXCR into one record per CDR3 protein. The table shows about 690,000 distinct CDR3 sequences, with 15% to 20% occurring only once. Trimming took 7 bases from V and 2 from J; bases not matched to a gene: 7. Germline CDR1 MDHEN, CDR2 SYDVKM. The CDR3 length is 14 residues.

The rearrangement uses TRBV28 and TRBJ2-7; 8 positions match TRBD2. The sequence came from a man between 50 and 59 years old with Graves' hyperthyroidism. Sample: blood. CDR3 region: CASTPGGSTYEQYF. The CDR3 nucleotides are TGTGCCAGCACCCCGGGGGGGTCGACCTACGAGCAGTACTTC.